A single sample is the source of the 29 T cell receptor beta chains below, sequenced in a study of beta chain features in type 1 diabetes. The isolated RNA, all of it, was reverse transcribed, so expressed TCRB transcripts were what got sequenced. The protocol was immunoSEQ multiplex PCR, while the TCRdb copy is restricted to in-frame clones and leaves out a portion. The sample lists 680,000 or so clones; 15% were seen once. Input material: naive CD4+ T cells from blood. These receptors originate from a man aged 18 to 29 in good health.

This clone came up a few times. V usage is TRBV27 and J usage is TRBJ2-4; 10 bases are shared with TRBD1. Germline CDR1 MNHEY, CDR2 SMNVEV (reference sequence). The CDR3 runs to 20 residues. V shed 8 bases and J 0 bases; nucleotides not matched to a gene: 19. The CDR3 protein is CASRASRDRGRGGAKNIQYF. CDR3 DNA sequence: TGTGCCAGCCGTGCATCACGGGACAGGGGCCGTGGGGGAGCCAAAAACATTCAGTACTTC.

Only a few counts were recorded for this clone. V is TRBV14 and J is TRBJ2-2; D may be TRBD1 (6 bases). The V and J ends lost 5 bases and 0 bases respectively, with 10 bases between them. This CDR3 comprises 15 residues. Looked up from germline, CDR1 is SGHDN and CDR2 is FVKESK. The CDR3 nucleotides are TGTGCCAGCAGCGACGGGACATCGAACACCGGGGAGCTGTTTTTT. Translation: CASSDGTSNTGELFF.

V and J are TRBV7-7 and TRBJ2-1; 9 bases map to TRBD1. The ends lost 5 bases at V and 4 bases at J; junction bases unmatched: 6. CDR1 SSHAT and CDR2 FNYEAQ come from the germline V gene (reference sequence). The CDR3 contains 15 residues. The CDR3 sequence is CASSQTGQGYNEQFF. CDR3 bases: TGTGCCAGCAGCCAGACGGGACAGGGTTACAATGAGCAGTTCTTC.

J is TRBJ1-3 and V is TRBV5-6, with D uncertain. The CDR3 totals 11 residues. Germline CDR1 reads SGHDT; CDR2 reads YYEEEE. Between the trimmed V and J ends, which lost 5 bases and 8 bases, there was a span of 8 bases. CDR3 sequence (DNA): TGTGCCAGCAGTTCTAGACACACCATATATTTT. Its protein is CASSSRHTIYF.

The chain couples TRBV10-3 to TRBJ1-2; TRBD1 matches 7 bases. CDR1 and CDR2 from the germline V gene are ENHRY and SYGVKD. The CDR3 has 14 amino acids. The ends lost 6 bases at V and 4 bases at J; junction bases unmatched: 8. This chain's CDR3 is CAIRVPRDSYGYTF. The CDR3 DNA sequence: TGTGCCATCAGAGTCCCCCGGGACAGCTATGGCTACACCTTC.

This clone has just a few counts. The V call is TRBV11-2, the J call TRBJ2-1, with D maybe TRBD1 (6 bases). This CDR3 comprises 14 residues. V was pared by 5 bases and J by 2 bases, with 10 bases between. CDR1 and CDR2 from the germline V gene are SGHAT and FQNNGV. The CDR3 here is CASSPWTAYNEQFF. CDR3 nucleotides: TGTGCCAGCAGCCCATGGACAGCCTACAATGAGCAGTTCTTC.

The V and J genes are TRBV7-3 and TRBJ1-1, with D maybe TRBD1 (6 bases). Germline assignment: CDR1 SGHTA and CDR2 FQGTGA. The CDR3 sequence is 15 residues long. Trimming pared 5 bases from V and 6 bases from J, leaving 19 bases between. In DNA, the CDR3 is TGTGCCAGCAGCCCGTCTGCACAGGGATTCTCTGAAGCTTTCTTT. Protein product: CASSPSAQGFSEAFF.

The chain joins TRBV19 to TRBJ2-7, with 9 positions matching TRBD1. V trimming: 8 bases; J trimming: 7 bases; junction bases outside the gene matches: 9. This CDR3 comprises 13 residues. Germline CDR1 LNHDA, CDR2 SQIVND (reference sequence). The CDR3 reads CASSGTGKGEQYF. The DNA of the CDR3 is TGTGCCAGTTCCGGGACAGGGAAGGGTGAGCAGTACTTC. Full variable domain (remainder filled in from reference TRBV19 and TRBJ2-7): DGGITQSPKYLFRKEGQNVTLSCEQNLNHDAMYWYRQDPGQGLRLIYYSQIVNDFQKGDIAEGYSVSREKKESFPLTVTSAQKNPTAFYLCASSGTGKGEQYFGPGTRLTVT.

This clone was detected only a few times. The CDR3 DNA sequence: TGTGCCAGCTCATCCGTAGACGCCTACGAGCAGTACTTC. This encodes CASSSVDAYEQYF. The V gene is TRBV18, the J gene TRBJ2-7; no definite D call. CDR1 and CDR2 from the germline V gene are KGHSH and LQKENI. V lost 5 bases and J 2 bases, leaving 10 bases between the germline ends. This CDR3 is built from 13 residues. Filled out from reference TRBV18 and TRBJ2-7, the complete variable domain reads NAGVMQNPRHLVRRRGQEARLRCSPMKGHSHVYWYRQLPEEGLKFMVYLQKENIIDESGMPKERFSAEFPKEGPSILRIQQVVRGDSAAYFCASSSVDAYEQYFGPGTRLTVT.

This clone was counted between two and nine times. V and J are TRBV30 and TRBJ2-7; D is undetermined. The CDR3 is 11 amino acids. V lost 5 bases, J lost 8 bases, and 13 bases lay in between. CDR1 is GTSNPN and CDR2 is SVGIG in the germline V gene (reference sequence). The CDR3 DNA sequence: TGTGCCTGGGGATTGAATTCCAAGCAGTACTTC. It translates to CAWGLNSKQYF.

This clone was detected a few times. This chain connects TRBV2 to TRBJ2-7; 7 nucleotides match TRBD1. The CDR3 totals 11 residues. Germline V gene lookup returns CDR1 SNHLY and CDR2 FYNNEI. The J segment lost 5 bases and the V segment lost 9 bases, leaving 4 bases of the junction unmatched. CDR3 in amino acids: CARTGVDEQYF. The DNA of the CDR3 is TGTGCCAGAACAGGGGTAGACGAGCAGTACTTC.

The chain couples TRBV30 to TRBJ2-1; D remains ambiguous. In germline, CDR1 is GTSNPN, CDR2 SVGIG (reference sequence). The length of the CDR3 is 11 residues. V was clipped by 1 base and J by 8 bases, with 6 bases between them. The CDR3 spells CAWSGGDEQFF. The CDR3 DNA reads as TGTGCCTGGAGTGGGGGTGATGAGCAGTTCTTC.

The chain employs TRBV7-9 and TRBJ2-3, with TRBD1 matching over 7 bases. The CDR3 consists of 16 residues. V lost 4 bases, J lost 2 bases, and 9 bases stayed unmatched. Germline V gene data show CDR1 as SEHNR and CDR2 as FQNEAQ (reference sequence). CDR3 sequence: CASSYVPGQSTDTQYF. The CDR3 DNA is TGTGCCAGCAGCTACGTCCCGGGACAGTCCACAGATACGCAGTATTTT.

This clone was counted only a few times. The gene calls are TRBV7-2 and TRBJ2-1, with D perhaps TRBD1 or TRBD2 (5 bases each). Germline CDR1 and CDR2: SGHTA and FQGNSA. Trimming shortened V by 5 bases and J by 4 bases, and 12 bases separated the two germline ends. This CDR3 region has 14 residues. As DNA, the CDR3 is TGTGCCAGCAGCCCCGGGACGGAGTACAATGAGCAGTTCTTC. Amino acid sequence: CASSPGTEYNEQFF. The full variable domain, rest sourced from reference TRBV7-2 and TRBJ2-1, is GAGVSQSPSNKVTEKGKDVELRCDPISGHTALYWYRQSLGQGLEFLIYFQGNSAPDKSGLPSDRFSAERTGGSVSTLTIQRTQQEDSAVYLCASSPGTEYNEQFFGPGTRLTVL.

The rearrangement links TRBV21-1 to TRBJ2-7; the DNA was not compared with TRBD2, the D call given in the table. TRBV21-1 is reported as a pseudogene. There are 15 residues in the CDR3. This CDR3 reads CASSKEDFPSYEQYF. DNA of the CDR3: TGTGCCAGCAGCAAAGAAGACTTTCCATCCTACGAGCAGTACTTC.

V is TRBV29-1 and J is TRBJ2-1; D possibly uses TRBD1 or TRBD2 (5 bases each). There are 13 residues in the CDR3. Trimming took off 7 bases at V and 6 bases at J, with 16 bases between the two ends. The germline CDR1 and CDR2 sequences are SQVTM and ANQGSEA. DNA of the CDR3: TGCAGCGGGGGCCGAGGGAGAGTCAATGAGCAGTTCTTC. Translation: CSGGRGRVNEQFF.

The V call is TRBV4-2, the J call TRBJ2-7, with 8 bases lining up with TRBD1. V was pared by 4 bases and J by 2 bases, with 4 bases of the junction left unmatched. The CDR3 is 14 amino acids. From germline, CDR1 is LGHNA and CDR2 YNFKEQ. CDR3 protein: CASSRGQGTYEQYF. Here the CDR3 DNA reads TGTGCCAGCAGCCGCGGACAGGGAACCTACGAGCAGTACTTC.

The chain recombines TRBV29-1 with TRBJ2-2; the D is unclear. With 3 bases removed from V and 3 bases from J, the gap between germline ends came to 5 bases. The CDR3 loop spans 12 amino acids. Germline V CDR1 and CDR2: SQVTM, ANQGSEA. Here the CDR3 DNA reads TGCAGCGTTGACAGTTACACCGGGGAGCTGTTTTTT. Its translation is CSVDSYTGELFF.

This clone was picked up a small number of times. J is TRBJ1-2 and V is TRBV11-2, with TRBD1 matching over 8 bases. There are 15 residues in the CDR3. Germline CDR1 is SGHAT and CDR2 is FQNNGV. J was trimmed by 2 bases and V by 2 bases; bases with no gene match: 4. The CDR3 protein is CASSLQGARNYGYTF. CDR3 in DNA: TGTGCCAGCAGCTTACAGGGGGCGCGAAACTATGGCTACACCTTC.

The V and J genes are TRBV4-2 and TRBJ1-1; D not resolved. CDR1 is LGHNA, CDR2 YNFKEQ, per germline. V was clipped by 0 bases and J by 6 bases, with 11 bases between them. This CDR3 has 14 amino acids. The CDR3 sequence: CASSQDFRGAEAFF. For the CDR3, the DNA is TGTGCCAGCAGCCAAGATTTTCGTGGCGCTGAAGCTTTCTTT.

Note on this clone: At one end the junction does not follow the germline gene, possibly because of a read error. The chain couples TRBV4-2 to TRBJ2-1, with D uncertain. In germline, CDR1 is LGHNA, CDR2 YNFKEQ. This CDR3 has 9 residues. Here the CDR3 reads CASSQDAIF. The CDR3 nucleotides read TGTGCCAGCAGCCAAGATGCCATCTTC.

The rearrangement links TRBV9 to TRBJ2-7, with unresolved D. The CDR3 length is 11 residues. Germline loops: CDR1 SGDLS, CDR2 YYNGEE. V dropped 4 bases and J dropped 6 bases, with 8 bases sitting between them. The CDR3 reads CASSSRSEQYF. For the CDR3, the DNA is TGTGCCAGCAGCTCCCGTTCCGAGCAGTACTTC.

The genes are TRBV28 and TRBJ2-7; 10 nucleotides match TRBD1. Germline CDR1 is MDHEN and CDR2 is SYDVKM. Trimming took 5 bases from V and 2 from J; bases not matched to a gene: 6. This CDR3 is built from 15 residues. CDR3 region: CASSHTGTGAYEQYF. CDR3 in DNA: TGTGCCAGCAGTCACACCGGGACAGGGGCCTACGAGCAGTACTTC.

The rearrangement joins TRBV4-1 to TRBJ1-3; D is undetermined. Germline CDR1 reads MGHRA; CDR2 reads YSYEKL. CDR3 length: 14 amino acids. Trimming shortened V by 2 bases and J by 4 bases, and 9 bases separated the two germline ends. This chain's CDR3 is CASSQSRNGNTIYF. In nucleotides, the CDR3 is TGCGCCAGCAGCCAAAGTCGGAACGGAAACACCATATATTTT.

The J gene is TRBJ2-7, the V gene TRBV6-5; 9 nucleotides line up with TRBD1. Germline trimming cut 4 bases from V and 2 bases from J; bases unmatched to any gene: 6. The CDR3 runs to 15 residues. Per germline, CDR1 MNHEY and CDR2 SVGAGI. Here the CDR3 DNA reads TGTGCCAGCAGTTCTCCGGGACAGGGAGCCTACGAGCAGTACTTC. Translating it yields CASSSPGQGAYEQYF.

This chain joins TRBV10-3 and TRBJ2-1, with 14 nucleotides matching TRBD2. The CDR3 spans 14 residues. The V segment lost 10 bases and the J segment 7 bases; nucleotides outside the gene matches: 6. CDR1 is ENHRY and CDR2 is SYGVKD in the germline V gene. The CDR3 sequence is CATLGLAGGNEQFF. CDR3 sequence (DNA): TGTGCCACCCTCGGACTAGCGGGAGGAAATGAGCAGTTCTTC.

The rearrangement joins TRBV29-1 to TRBJ1-1, with D possibly TRBD1 on 6 matching bases. V lost 0 bases to trimming and J lost 4 bases, with 15 bases between them. CDR3 length equals 15 residues. The germline CDR1 and CDR2 sequences are SQVTM and ANQGSEA. This CDR3 reads CSVEDDRLLATEAFF. CDR3 coding DNA: TGCAGCGTTGAAGACGACAGGTTGTTGGCCACTGAAGCTTTCTTT. The whole variable domain, remainder taken from reference TRBV29-1 and TRBJ1-1, is SAVISQKPSRDICQRGTSLTIQCQVDSQVTMMFWYRQQPGQSLTLIATANQGSEATYESGFVIDKFPISRPNLTFSTLTVSNMSPEDSSIYLCSVEDDRLLATEAFFGQGTRLTVV.

The chain joins TRBV7-2 to TRBJ2-7; 9 bases align to TRBD1. The germline V gene encodes CDR1 SGHTA and CDR2 FQGNSA. With 1 base clipped from V and 6 bases from J, the junction kept 7 bases outside the gene matches. The CDR3 consists of 15 residues. In nucleotides, the CDR3 is TGTGCCAGCAGCTTAGGGATCGACAGGGGGACCGAGCAGTACTTC. Protein: CASSLGIDRGTEQYF.

Only a few counts were recorded for this clone. This sequence joins TRBV10-3 and TRBJ2-5; possibly TRBD2 for D (6 bases). The CDR3 spans 14 residues. Deletions cut 6 bases from V and 11 bases from J, with 22 bases between. Germline V gene sequence: CDR1 ENHRY, CDR2 SYGVKD. In DNA form, the CDR3 reads TGTGCCATCAGGTACGACAGAAGGGATCGGGAGCAGTACTTC. It specifies CAIRYDRRDREQYF.